A single sample gave rise to the 16 T cell receptor beta chains below, sequenced in a study of T cells in tuberculosis. The time point denotes: new active TB diagnosis, blood taken before or within 7 days of starting treatment. Some clones are missing from TCRdb's copy, which holds only in-frame ones; the method was immunoSEQ multiplex PCR. The table includes 20,000 to 25,000 clones, about 85% detected once. The sequences come from PBMCs, collected at tuberculosis diagnosis. The origin of the receptors is an adult with tuberculosis.

This chain connects TRBV6-6 to TRBJ1-1; 8 nucleotides line up with TRBD1. Germline trimming cut 2 bases from V and 5 bases from J; bases unmatched to any gene: 4. The length of the CDR3 is 14 residues. CDR1 MNHNY and CDR2 SVGAGI come from the germline V gene (reference sequence). The CDR3 DNA reads as TGTGCCAGCAGTTACGGCAGGGGGCGGACTGAAGCTTTCTTT. Its translation is CASSYGRGRTEAFF.

The genes are TRBV28 and TRBJ1-6; perhaps TRBD1 as D (6 bases). The V end lost 9 bases, the J end lost 6 bases, and 12 bases lay between the germline ends. There are 13 residues in the CDR3. The V gene's germline CDR1 is MDHEN and CDR2 SYDVKM. This CDR3 is CASGGGANSPLHF. CDR3 in DNA: TGTGCCAGTGGCGGGGGCGCTAATTCACCCCTCCACTTT.

The chain is built from TRBV20-1 and TRBJ1-1; D unclear. Germline loops: CDR1 DFQATT, CDR2 SNEGSKA (reference sequence). Trimming shortened V by 1 base and J by 8 bases, and 8 bases separated the two germline ends. The CDR3 consists of 11 residues. The CDR3 DNA is TGCAGTGCTAGAGCTGTATCCGAAGCTTTCTTT. Translated: CSARAVSEAFF.

This clone was detected a few times. This sequence joins TRBV30 and TRBJ2-1; 7 bases are a match to TRBD1. Germline V gene data show CDR1 as GTSNPN and CDR2 as SVGIG (reference sequence). This CDR3 is 13 amino acids long. J lost 2 bases, V lost 7 bases, and 5 bases had no gene match. CDR3 sequence (DNA): TGTGCCTTCCCCAGGGGGACCTACAATGAGCAGTTCTTC. This encodes CAFPRGTYNEQFF.

The rearrangement joins TRBV18 to TRBJ1-5; tentative D call: TRBD1 (6 bases). Germline CDR1 KGHSH, CDR2 LQKENI. The CDR3 runs to 16 residues. V was pared by 3 bases and J by 2 bases, with 14 bases between. As DNA, the CDR3 is TGTGCCAGCTCACCGTGGGGACAAGGGGGCAATCAGCCCCAGCATTTT. It codes for CASSPWGQGGNQPQHF.

V is TRBV2 and J is TRBJ1-5; D gene unclear. CDR1 SNHLY and CDR2 FYNNEI come from the germline V gene. V lost 4 bases, J lost 3 bases, and 13 bases lay in between. The CDR3 is 15 residues long. The DNA of the CDR3 is TGTGCCAGCAGTGTGGGCCGGAACCCCAATCAGCCCCAGCATTTT. Its protein product is CASSVGRNPNQPQHF.

This chain uses TRBV27 with TRBJ1-2; D possibly corresponds to TRBD1 (5 bases). CDR1 MNHEY and CDR2 SMNVEV come from the germline V gene (reference sequence). This CDR3 spans 15 amino acids. The ends were cut back, 0 bases at V and 1 base at J, with 9 bases in the middle. This CDR3 is CASSLSAGNNYGYTF. The CDR3 DNA reads TGTGCCAGCAGTTTATCCGCAGGGAATAACTATGGCTACACCTTC.

This chain uses TRBV2 with TRBJ1-1; possibly TRBD1 for D (6 bases). Trimming removed 3 bases at V and 6 bases at J, with 20 bases between. The CDR3 is made up of 16 amino acids. Germline-derived CDR1 and CDR2 are SNHLY and FYNNEI. The CDR3 reads CASSEGLGGLGSEAFF. The CDR3 DNA sequence: TGTGCCAGCAGTGAGGGACTAGGGGGGCTGGGCTCTGAAGCTTTCTTT.

The chain employs TRBV11-3 and TRBJ2-1; D is perhaps TRBD2 (6 bases). The germline gives CDR1 SGHNT, CDR2 YENEEA. Trimming took off 0 bases at V and 2 bases at J, with 8 bases between the two ends. CDR3 size: 15 residues. The CDR3 nucleotides read TGTGCCAGCAGCTTAGACGGCGGGGCCTACAATGAGCAGTTCTTC. It specifies CASSLDGGAYNEQFF. Full variable domain (missing parts from reference TRBV11-3 and TRBJ2-1): EAGVVQSPRYKIIEKKQPVAFWCNPISGHNTLYWYLQNLGQGPELLIRYENEEAVDDSQLPKDRFSAERLKGVDSTLKIQPAELGDSAVYLCASSLDGGAYNEQFFGPGTRLTVL.

J is TRBJ1-1 and V is TRBV19; 10 bases align to TRBD1. Germline V gene data show CDR1 as LNHDA and CDR2 as SQIVND (reference sequence). The CDR3 consists of 14 residues. Unmatched junction bases numbered 9, after V lost 10 bases and J lost 4 bases. CDR3 nucleotides: TGTGCCACCGCTTTGACAGGGGGCGGCACTGAAGCTTTCTTT. It specifies CATALTGGGTEAFF.

This chain connects TRBV2 to TRBJ2-7; 9 bases line up with TRBD2. The CDR3 spans 15 residues. V was clipped by 3 bases and J by 3 bases; unmatched bases: 6. Looked up from germline, CDR1 is SNHLY and CDR2 is FYNNEI. CDR3 sequence: CASSDSERGVYEQYF. CDR3 nucleotide sequence: TGTGCCAGCAGTGATAGCGAGCGGGGGGTCTACGAGCAGTACTTC.

The chain joins TRBV14 to TRBJ1-1, with TRBD1 as a possible D gene (6 bases). CDR1 is SGHDN, CDR2 FVKESK, per germline. The V and J ends lost 5 bases and 3 bases respectively, with 13 bases between them. This CDR3 region has 14 residues. In DNA form, the CDR3 reads TGTGCCAGCAGCGCATGGACAGCTTACACTGAAGCTTTCTTT. Translated, it gives CASSAWTAYTEAFF.

V and J are TRBV10-1 and TRBJ2-1; D perhaps matches TRBD2 (6 bases). CDR3 size: 14 residues. V lost 2 bases, J lost 1 base, and 6 bases lay in between. Germline assignment: CDR1 WNHNN and CDR2 SYGVQD (reference sequence). CDR3 region: CASSEGGSYNEQFF. The CDR3 bases are TGCGCCAGCAGTGAGGGGGGGTCCTACAATGAGCAGTTCTTC.

The gene calls are TRBV15 and TRBJ2-7, with 7 nucleotides matching TRBD2. The germline CDR1 and CDR2 sequences are LNHNV and YYDKDF (reference sequence). V lost 1 base and J lost 4; bases outside the gene matches: 7. The CDR3 totals 15 residues. The CDR3: CATSRGEGGSYEQYF. CDR3 coding DNA: TGTGCCACCAGCAGAGGGGAGGGAGGTTCTTACGAGCAGTACTTC.

This chain links TRBV11-2 with TRBJ1-1; D may be TRBD1 (5 bases). Germline V gives CDR1 SGHAT, CDR2 FQNNGV. This CDR3 comprises 13 residues. The V end was cut by 5 bases, the J end by 1 base, with 8 bases between. The chain's CDR3 is CASSGGKNTEAFF. CDR3 in DNA: TGTGCCAGCAGCGGGGGGAAGAACACTGAAGCTTTCTTT. The whole variable domain, remainder taken from reference TRBV11-2 and TRBJ1-1, is EAGVAQSPRYKIIEKRQSVAFWCNPISGHATLYWYQQILGQGPKLLIQFQNNGVVDDSQLPKDRFSAERLKGVDSTLKIQPAKLEDSAVYLCASSGGKNTEAFFGQGTRLTVV.

The rearrangement joins TRBV7-2 to TRBJ2-7; D gene ambiguous. The ends were cut back, 1 base at V and 4 bases at J, with 20 bases in the middle. Germline V gene sequence: CDR1 SGHTA, CDR2 FQGNSA. There are 17 residues in the CDR3. CDR3 in DNA: TGTGCCAGCAGCTTAGTAATTAGCCGACTGCCACCTTACGAGCAGTACTTC. Residues: CASSLVISRLPPYEQYF.